These 27 T cell receptor beta chains were sequenced from one sample in a study of persistence of HIV-infected CD4 T cells. The libraries were made with immunoSEQ version 4 in survey mode. The method was immunoSEQ multiplex PCR; TCRdb's version includes in-frame clones alone and lacks a portion of them. The sample carries more than 30,000 clones, around 82% recorded once. Cells were stimulated with overlapping HIV-1 Gag 15-mer peptides. Sorted nonresponding memory CD4+ T cells were CD40L-negative, CD69-negative, CD45RO-high. The antigens of these receptors remain unknown. Sample: CD4+ T cells sorted from PBMCs after roughly 18-hour stimulation, taken from a patient who received antiretroviral therapy. The receptors come from an adult woman with HIV who was CMV-seropositive.

The rearrangement joins TRBV6-5 to TRBJ2-4; possible D gene TRBD1, 6 bases. CDR3 length: 14 residues. The ends were cut back, 9 bases at V and 6 bases at J, with 18 bases in the middle. Germline values: CDR1 MNHEY, CDR2 SVGAGI. CDR3 bases: TGTGCCAGTTCCCACAACAGGGATGGAAACATTCAGTACTTC. Protein sequence: CASSHNRDGNIQYF.

This clone showed up just a few times. The rearrangement uses TRBV5-1 and TRBJ2-3; D gene unclear. Germline V gene sequence: CDR1 SGHRS, CDR2 YFSETQ. The CDR3 runs to 16 residues. The germline V and J ends were trimmed by 0 bases and 0 bases, with 11 bases remaining between them. CDR3 sequence reads: CASSLVPTMSTDTQYF. The CDR3 DNA sequence: TGCGCCAGCAGCTTGGTCCCAACCATGAGCACAGATACGCAGTATTTT.

The chain uses TRBV24-1 and TRBJ2-7, with D perhaps TRBD2 (6 bases). The germline CDR1 and CDR2 sequences are KGHDR and SFDVKD. The V end was cut by 3 bases, the J end by 6 bases, with 14 bases between. The CDR3 runs to 14 residues. CDR3 nucleotide sequence: TGTGCCACCAGTGATGGGGGAGGAGGTCGCGAGCAGTACTTC. Residues: CATSDGGGGREQYF.

V usage is TRBV2 and J usage is TRBJ1-2; D is ambiguous. Germline values: CDR1 SNHLY, CDR2 FYNNEI. The CDR3 consists of 13 residues. The V and J ends lost 3 bases and 3 bases respectively, with 8 bases between them. The CDR3: CASSDGRDYGYTF. For the CDR3, the DNA is TGTGCCAGCAGTGACGGGAGGGACTATGGCTACACCTTC.

A single count supports this clone. CDR3 nucleotides: TGCGCCAGCAGCTTGGGGGACAGGGAATACGAGCAGTACTTC. Protein product: CASSLGDREYEQYF. This chain connects TRBV5-1 to TRBJ2-7, with 9 bases lining up with TRBD1. V dropped 0 bases and J dropped 4; count of bases not matched to a gene: 2. From germline, CDR1 is SGHRS and CDR2 YFSETQ. This CDR3 has 14 residues.

The rearrangement links TRBV7-3 to TRBJ2-1; tentative D call: TRBD1 (6 bases). Deletions cut 6 bases from V and 5 bases from J, with 14 bases between. CDR3 length equals 14 residues. Germline V gene data show CDR1 as SGHTA and CDR2 as FQGTGA. CDR3 nucleotides: TGTGCCAGCAGTCTTTCAGGGGAGAACAATGAGCAGTTCTTC. Amino acids: CASSLSGENNEQFF.

CDR3 residues: CASSVPGVMAGELFF. The CDR3, as DNA: TGTGCCAGCAGCGTCCCTGGAGTAATGGCCGGGGAGCTGTTTTTT. The rearrangement joins TRBV9 to TRBJ2-2; D remains unclear. The germline V and J ends were trimmed by 2 bases and 6 bases, with 14 bases remaining between them. The CDR3 spans 15 residues. In germline, CDR1 is SGDLS, CDR2 YYNGEE.

V is TRBV2 and J is TRBJ1-5; the match to TRBD1 covers 9 bases. The CDR3 spans 15 residues. Germline CDR1 is SNHLY and CDR2 is FYNNEI. V lost 6 bases to trimming and J lost 2 bases; unmatched junction nucleotides: 5. The CDR3 region has the DNA TGTGCCAGCAGGGGACAGGGTATTGGCAATCAGCCCCAGCATTTT. Translated, it gives CASRGQGIGNQPQHF.

This clone was recorded once. This chain connects TRBV7-9 to TRBJ2-3; 8 nucleotides align to TRBD2. Losses at the gene ends were 2 bases for V and 3 bases for J; bases not matched to a gene: 4. The length of the CDR3 is 15 residues. From germline, CDR1 is SEHNR and CDR2 FQNEAQ (reference sequence). The CDR3 reads CASSLYGGATDTQYF. The CDR3 DNA reads TGTGCCAGCAGCTTATACGGGGGGGCGACAGATACGCAGTATTTT.

The rearrangement uses TRBV12-5 and TRBJ1-1; D may be TRBD1 (6 bases). The CDR3 loop spans 16 amino acids. V lost 4 bases and J 0 bases, leaving 15 bases between the germline ends. The germline CDR1 and CDR2 sequences are LGHNT and FRNRAP. Here the CDR3 DNA reads TGTGCTAGTGGTTCTCACCCGACAGGAATGAACACTGAAGCTTTCTTT. Protein product: CASGSHPTGMNTEAFF. The variable domain in full, completed from reference TRBV12-5 and TRBJ1-1, reads DARVTQTPRHKVTEMGQEVTMRCQPILGHNTVFWYRQTMMQGLELLAYFRNRAPLDDSGMPKDRFSAEMPDATLATLKIQPSEPRDSAVYFCASGSHPTGMNTEAFFGQGTRLTVV.

A single count supports this clone. This rearrangement joins TRBV5-1 to TRBJ2-6; D call uncertain. The CDR3 totals 15 residues. The germline V gene has CDR1 SGHRS and CDR2 YFSETQ. The germline V and J ends were trimmed by 0 bases and 4 bases, with 8 bases remaining between them. In DNA, the CDR3 is TGCGCCAGCAGCTTGGATGGGTCGGGGGCCAACGTCCTGACTTTC. Translating gives CASSLDGSGANVLTF.

This clone appeared a single time. This chain connects TRBV18 to TRBJ1-5, with D perhaps TRBD1 (5 bases). The germline CDR1 and CDR2 sequences are KGHSH and LQKENI. Between the trimmed V and J ends, which lost 3 bases and 3 bases, there was a span of 12 bases. The CDR3 loop spans 15 amino acids. This CDR3 reads CASSPGQGFNQPQHF. CDR3 coding DNA: TGTGCCAGCTCACCGGGGCAGGGATTCAATCAGCCCCAGCATTTT. Full variable domain (outside the CDR3, taken from reference TRBV18 and TRBJ1-5): NAGVMQNPRHLVRRRGQEARLRCSPMKGHSHVYWYRQLPEEGLKFMVYLQKENIIDESGMPKERFSAEFPKEGPSILRIQQVVRGDSAAYFCASSPGQGFNQPQHFGDGTRLSIL.

This clone was picked up a small number of times. The genes are TRBV3-1 (or the pseudogene TRBV3-2) and TRBJ1-4; no clear D gene. V was trimmed by 5 bases and J by 8 bases, leaving 15 bases between them. The CDR3 totals 14 residues. From germline, CDR1 is LGHDT and CDR2 YNNKEL (reference sequence). The CDR3 DNA reads TGTGCCAGCAGCTTAGGGTCCCGAGAAGAAAAACTGTTTTTT. Translated: CASSLGSREEKLFF.

This chain connects TRBV5-6 to TRBJ2-2; D is possibly TRBD2 (5 bases). The CDR3 covers 16 residues. Trimming removed 2 bases at V and 1 base at J, with 12 bases between. Germline V gives CDR1 SGHDT, CDR2 YYEEEE. The CDR3 nucleotides are TGTGCCAGCAGCTTAGGTGGCGGACTGAACACCGGGGAGCTGTTTTTT. Amino acids: CASSLGGGLNTGELFF.

The V gene is TRBV9, the J gene TRBJ2-7; D unresolved. Between the trimmed V and J ends, which lost 4 bases and 5 bases, there was a span of 16 bases. Germline lookup yields CDR1 SGDLS and CDR2 YYNGEE. This CDR3 contains 14 residues. CDR3 sequence: CASSPRVMSHEQYF. The CDR3 DNA is TGTGCCAGCAGCCCCCGGGTCATGAGTCACGAGCAGTACTTC.

There are a few counts of this clone. The chain has TRBV7-3 and TRBJ2-2; D is ambiguous. This CDR3 is 15 amino acids long. Germline CDR1 is SGHTA and CDR2 is FQGTGA. With 1 base removed from V and 5 bases from J, the gap between germline ends came to 11 bases. Written as DNA, the CDR3 is TGTGCCAGCAGCTTAAACTTAGGAAGAACCGGGGAGCTGTTTTTT. Translated: CASSLNLGRTGELFF.

This chain connects TRBV18 to TRBJ1-3; no clear D gene. The V gene's germline CDR1 is KGHSH and CDR2 LQKENI. V was pared by 0 bases and J by 0 bases, with 6 bases between. The CDR3 totals 15 residues. CDR3 DNA sequence: TGTGCCAGCTCACCACCCGGCAGCTCTGGAAACACCATATATTTT. Its translation is CASSPPGSSGNTIYF.

The table lists this clone with a count of one. The V call is TRBV9, the J call TRBJ1-1; D is ambiguous. Germline CDR1 and CDR2: SGDLS and YYNGEE. CDR3 size: 13 residues. V shed 1 base and J shed 1 base, with 5 bases lying between them. The chain's CDR3 is CASSVNTNTEAFF. CDR3 nucleotide sequence: TGTGCCAGCAGCGTAAACACGAACACTGAAGCTTTCTTT.

This rearrangement joins TRBV5-1 to TRBJ1-1; D possibly corresponds to TRBD1 (5 bases). Germline V gene data show CDR1 as SGHRS and CDR2 as YFSETQ. The CDR3 runs 14 residues. V was shortened by 0 bases and J by 5 bases, with 11 bases between the two germline ends. The CDR3 spells CASSLADYRTEAFF. CDR3 DNA sequence: TGCGCCAGCAGCTTGGCCGATTACAGGACTGAAGCTTTCTTT.

The chain uses TRBV7-2 and TRBJ2-7, with a possible D match to TRBD2 (5 bases). Germline CDR1 SGHTA, CDR2 FQGNSA. The CDR3 totals 14 residues. The V and J ends lost 1 base and 2 bases respectively, with 9 bases between them. Written as DNA, the CDR3 is TGTGCCAGCAGCTTAGTAGTCGGGGCCTACGAGCAGTACTTC. Its protein product is CASSLVVGAYEQYF.

In regard to this clone: Distinct nucleotide sequences in the sample also encode this CDR3. The chain has TRBV11-3 and TRBJ1-1, with D unclear. V was clipped by 5 bases and J by 1 base, with 8 bases between them. Germline-derived CDR1 and CDR2 are SGHNT and YENEEA. The CDR3 is made up of 13 amino acids. CDR3 DNA: TGTGCCAGCAGCCTCGGAGCGAACACTGAAGCTTTCTTT. Its translation: CASSLGANTEAFF. Based on the CDR3 plus reference TRBV11-3 and TRBJ1-1, the full variable domain is EAGVVQSPRYKIIEKKQPVAFWCNPISGHNTLYWYLQNLGQGPELLIRYENEEAVDDSQLPKDRFSAERLKGVDSTLKIQPAELGDSAVYLCASSLGANTEAFFGQGTRLTVV.

The rearrangement uses TRBV7-2 and TRBJ2-7, with TRBD2 identical over 9 bases. This CDR3 spans 17 amino acids. Trimming cost V 5 bases and J 2 bases; bases outside gene matches: 13. The V gene's germline CDR1 is SGHTA and CDR2 FQGNSA. The CDR3 spells CASSGARALAGPYEQYF. Here the CDR3 DNA reads TGTGCCAGCAGCGGCGCTAGGGCCCTAGCGGGACCCTACGAGCAGTACTTC.

J is TRBJ2-7 and V is TRBV5-1; no definite D call. Germline lookup yields CDR1 SGHRS and CDR2 YFSETQ. The CDR3 length is 14 residues. The V gene lost 0 bases and the J gene lost 5 bases, with 12 bases spanning the gap. CDR3 sequence reads: CASSLATGFDEQYF. In DNA form, the CDR3 reads TGCGCCAGCAGCTTGGCCACCGGATTCGACGAGCAGTACTTC.

A few counts support this clone. The chain links TRBV11-1 to TRBJ2-2; TRBD2 matches 7 bases. The V gene end was trimmed by 2 bases and the J gene end by 6 bases; junction bases not matched to a gene: 9. The germline V gene encodes CDR1 SGHAT and CDR2 FQDESV (reference sequence). The CDR3 is made up of 16 amino acids. CDR3 in amino acids: CASSLPRGGLAGELFF. The DNA for the CDR3 is TGTGCCAGCAGCTTACCCCGGGGAGGGTTAGCCGGGGAGCTGTTTTTT.

The chain employs TRBV7-2 and TRBJ2-2; TRBD2 matches 14 bases. The CDR3 runs to 18 residues. Unmatched junction bases numbered 8, after V lost 7 bases and J lost 1 base. Germline V gene data show CDR1 as SGHTA and CDR2 as FQGNSA. DNA for the CDR3: TGTGCCAGCACCCCAGGGACTAGCGGGAGTTGGAACACCGGGGAGCTGTTTTTT. Translating it yields CASTPGTSGSWNTGELFF.

The genes are TRBV27 and TRBJ2-1; TRBD2 aligns across 8 bases. J was trimmed by 4 bases and V by 3 bases; bases with no gene match: 5. This CDR3 has 15 amino acids. Germline CDR1 MNHEY, CDR2 SMNVEV (reference sequence). This chain's CDR3 is CASSFDGRAYNEQFF. CDR3 nucleotide sequence: TGTGCCAGCAGTTTCGACGGGAGGGCATACAATGAGCAGTTCTTC.

This rearrangement joins TRBV5-1 to TRBJ1-2, with D possibly matching TRBD1 (5 bases). This CDR3 comprises 15 residues. Trimming shortened V by 2 bases and J by 0 bases, and 11 bases separated the two germline ends. Germline-derived CDR1 and CDR2 are SGHRS and YFSETQ. The CDR3: CASSLSGLSNYGYTF. For the CDR3, the DNA is TGCGCCAGCAGCTTATCAGGGCTTTCTAACTATGGCTACACCTTC.